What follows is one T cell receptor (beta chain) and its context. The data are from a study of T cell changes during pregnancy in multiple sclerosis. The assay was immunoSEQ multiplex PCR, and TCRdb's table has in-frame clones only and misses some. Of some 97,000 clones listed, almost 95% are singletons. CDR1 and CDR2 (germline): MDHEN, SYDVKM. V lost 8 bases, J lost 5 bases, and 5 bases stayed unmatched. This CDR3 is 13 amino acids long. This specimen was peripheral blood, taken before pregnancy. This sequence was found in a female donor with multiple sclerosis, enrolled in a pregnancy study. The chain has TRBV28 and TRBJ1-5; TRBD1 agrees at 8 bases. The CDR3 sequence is CASGDRSYQPQHF. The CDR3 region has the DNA TGTGCCAGCGGGGACAGGAGTTATCAGCCCCAGCATTTT.